This entry lists 15 T cell receptor beta chains sequenced from one sample in a study of blood T cells in healthy people across ages. It was with a sample-barcoded 5' primer and a J-beta primer mix that a second PCR of roughly 6 to 12 cycles was run. TCRdb re-called the 5' RACE reads with MiXCR, one entry per CDR3 protein. The data show hundreds of thousands of distinct CDR3 sequences, around 38% seen once. Sequencing input: blood. These receptor sequences come from an elderly man in good health.

The chain links TRBV12-3 or TRBV12-4 to TRBJ1-4; D is uncertain. V lost 0 bases and J lost 13, with 9 bases in between. The CDR3 has 12 residues. The CDR3 DNA follows: TGTGCCAGCAGTTTAGCGAATCACCTACTGTTTTTT. Translating it yields CASSLANHLLFF.

V and J are TRBV7-9 and TRBJ2-1; TRBD2 aligns across 7 bases. The ends lost 6 bases at V and 7 bases at J; junction bases unmatched: 9. Germline V lookup: CDR1 SEHNR, CDR2 FQNEAQ (reference sequence). This CDR3 comprises 14 residues. In DNA, the CDR3 is TGTGCCAGCAGTCGACCGAGCGGGGTTAATGAGCAGTTCTTC. Amino acids: CASSRPSGVNEQFF.

This clonotype turned up a few times. The chain employs TRBV28 and TRBJ2-7; the D is unclear. Trimming pared 3 bases from V and 3 bases from J, leaving 15 bases between. Germline values: CDR1 MDHEN, CDR2 SYDVKM. CDR3 length equals 15 residues. The chain's CDR3 is CASSFSPAYDYEQYF. CDR3 DNA sequence: TGTGCCAGCAGTTTTAGTCCTGCATATGACTACGAGCAGTACTTC.

This clonotype has at least ten counts. CDR3 sequence reads: CAIKIGQGRGTQYF. The CDR3 DNA reads TGTGCCATTAAGATAGGACAGGGGCGAGGGACCCAGTACTTC. This chain links TRBV25-1 with TRBJ2-5; TRBD1 matches 9 bases. Unmatched junction bases numbered 13, after V lost 10 bases and J lost 7 bases. There are 14 residues in the CDR3. Germline assignment: CDR1 MGHDK and CDR2 SYGVNS.

The chain carries TRBV20-1 and TRBJ2-1, with 8 nucleotides matching TRBD2. This CDR3 has 17 residues. Germline V gene data show CDR1 as DFQATT and CDR2 as SNEGSKA (reference sequence). V shed 3 bases, J shed 0 bases, and the junction held 10 bases outside the gene matches. CDR3 sequence: CSARFPGLEVSYNEQFF. The CDR3 DNA reads as TGCAGTGCTAGGTTCCCGGGACTAGAAGTCTCCTACAATGAGCAGTTCTTC.

Turning to this clonotype: One junction end disagrees with the germline gene, perhaps due to a read error. The rearrangement links TRBV4-3 to TRBJ2-1; tentatively, D is TRBD1 (5 bases). Germline CDR1 and CDR2: LGHNA and YSLEER. CDR3 size: 13 residues. DNA of the CDR3: TGTGCCAGCAGCCAAGACAGAAGCAATGAGCAGTTCTTC. Its protein product is CASSQDRSNEQFF.

A remark on this clonotype: An end of the junction differs from the germline gene, which may be a read error. The V call is TRBV13, the J call TRBJ2-1; the D gene is possibly TRBD2 (6 bases). Germline CDR1 and CDR2: PRHDT and FYEKMQ (reference sequence). The CDR3 covers 15 residues. The CDR3 DNA follows: TGTGCCAGCCGCTTAGGGCGGGGAGCCTACAATGAGCAGTTCTTC. Translated: CASRLGRGAYNEQFF.

The chain employs TRBV2 and TRBJ2-1, with D perhaps assigned TRBD1 or TRBD2 (7 bases each). The ends were cut back, 3 bases at V and 7 bases at J, with 16 bases in the middle. This CDR3 is 15 amino acids long. Germline CDR1 SNHLY, CDR2 FYNNEI. CDR3 nucleotide sequence: TGTGCCAGCAGTGACAGGGGGGGTTTAAGAAATGAGCAGTTCTTC. It is translated as CASSDRGGLRNEQFF.

This clonotype was observed a handful of times. The CDR3 nucleotides read TGTGCCAGTACTCCGGGACTCATCCAGGGCGAGCAGTACTTC. It is translated as CASTPGLIQGEQYF. The rearrangement links TRBV19 to TRBJ2-7, with D tentatively TRBD2 (6 bases). The germline gives CDR1 LNHDA, CDR2 SQIVND (reference sequence). The CDR3 sequence is 14 residues long. Deletions cut 7 bases from V and 6 bases from J, with 19 bases between. Looking up the rest from reference TRBV19 and TRBJ2-7 gives the full variable domain: DGGITQSPKYLFRKEGQNVTLSCEQNLNHDAMYWYRQDPGQGLRLIYYSQIVNDFQKGDIAEGYSVSREKKESFPLTVTSAQKNPTAFYLCASTPGLIQGEQYFGPGTRLTVT.

V is TRBV5-5 and J is TRBJ2-1, with D maybe TRBD2 (6 bases). The CDR3 consists of 16 residues. V was shortened by 0 bases and J by 7 bases, with 17 bases between the two germline ends. CDR1 and CDR2 (germline): SGHKS, YYEKEE (reference sequence). The CDR3 is CASSLGLVSRSNEQFF. In nucleotides, the CDR3 is TGTGCCAGCAGCTTGGGACTAGTTTCTAGAAGTAATGAGCAGTTCTTC.

V and J are TRBV20-1 and TRBJ2-1; TRBD2 agrees at 7 bases. The J call may be wrong; the DNA end is better matched by TRBJ2-7. The CDR3 runs to 12 residues. Per germline, CDR1 DFQATT and CDR2 SNEGSKA (reference sequence). The CDR3, as DNA: TGCAGTGCTAGACTAGCGGACAATGAGCAGTACTTC. This sequence encodes CSARLADNEQYF.

This clonotype was seen only a few times. This chain joins TRBV20-1 and TRBJ2-7, with D hard to call. V lost 5 bases and J lost 5, with 22 bases in between. This CDR3 comprises 15 residues. CDR1 DFQATT and CDR2 SNEGSKA come from the germline V gene (reference sequence). CDR3: CSARRPGPVMDEQYF. Written as DNA, the CDR3 is TGCAGTGCTCGCCGGCCCGGGCCGGTAATGGACGAGCAGTACTTC.

This clonotype was observed a few times. The chain has TRBV6-2 or TRBV6-3 and TRBJ1-2, with TRBD1 matching 8 bases. V dropped 5 bases and J dropped 7; count of bases not matched to a gene: 6. The CDR3 contains 13 residues. Germline V lookup: CDR1 MNHEY, CDR2 SVGEGT. The CDR3 sequence: CASSRQGRSGYTF. CDR3 DNA: TGTGCCAGCAGTCGACAGGGGAGATCTGGCTACACCTTC.

The sample holds a few counts of this clonotype. The chain is built from TRBV5-1 and TRBJ1-1; D is perhaps TRBD1 (6 bases). The V gene's germline CDR1 is SGHRS and CDR2 YFSETQ. This CDR3 is 15 amino acids long. The V end lost 3 bases, the J end lost 2 bases, and 14 bases lay between the germline ends. The DNA for the CDR3 is TGCGCCAGCAGCTCCCTAGGACAGCCTAACACTGAAGCTTTCTTT. This gives the protein CASSSLGQPNTEAFF.

The rearrangement uses TRBV7-3 and TRBJ2-6; D may be TRBD2 (6 bases). The V gene's germline CDR1 is SGHTA and CDR2 FQGTGA. The V end was cut by 2 bases, the J end by 0 bases, with 8 bases between. The CDR3 covers 16 residues. For the CDR3, the DNA is TGTGCCAGCAGCTTACCCGGGAGCTCTGGGGCCAACGTCCTGACTTTC. This translates into CASSLPGSSGANVLTF.